The table lists the clone carrying this T cell receptor beta chain with many counts. Its antigen is not identified. Using unique molecular identifiers, the investigators prepared the TCRbeta library. TCRdb recomputed calls from the PCR reads with MiXCR, one row per CDR3 protein. The repertoire holds 85,000 to 120,000 distinct CDR3 sequences, with 6% as singletons. This sample is drawn from a study of T-cell reconstitution after alpha-beta-depleted transplantation in children. Between the trimmed V and J ends, which lost 0 bases and 2 bases, there was a span of 9 bases. Germline V lookup: CDR1 ENHRY, CDR2 SYGVKD. CDR3 length: 15 amino acids. Whole-study findings and limits: In some patients, recipient T cells and intrathymic progenitors surviving conditioning explained high day-60 diversity. Where alpha-beta T cells came from about two months after transplant was reportedly several hundred expanded graft clones. T-cell counts and diversity were attributed mostly to newly produced T cells one year after transplant.

The sequences come from PBMCs, mostly from graft donor cells, collected 60 days after TCRalphabeta/CD19-depleted stem cell transplant. The TCR comes from a female patient under 10 years old who had a stem cell transplant for Fanconi anemia, so the T cells may come from the graft donor. The chain has TRBV10-3 and TRBJ2-3; D is uncertain. The CDR3 spells CAISESLGTTDTQYF. CDR3 nucleotide sequence: TGTGCCATCAGTGAGTCCCTCGGCACCACAGATACGCAGTATTTT.